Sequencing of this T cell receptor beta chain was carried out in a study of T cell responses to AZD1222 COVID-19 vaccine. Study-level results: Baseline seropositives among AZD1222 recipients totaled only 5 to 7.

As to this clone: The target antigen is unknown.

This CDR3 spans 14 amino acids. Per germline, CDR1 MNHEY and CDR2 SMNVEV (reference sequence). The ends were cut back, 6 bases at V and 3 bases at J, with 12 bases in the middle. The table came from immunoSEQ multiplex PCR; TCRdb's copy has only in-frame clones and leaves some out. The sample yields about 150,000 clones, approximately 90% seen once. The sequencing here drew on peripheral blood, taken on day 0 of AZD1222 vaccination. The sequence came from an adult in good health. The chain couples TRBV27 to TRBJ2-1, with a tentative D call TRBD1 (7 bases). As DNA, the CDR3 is TGTGCCAGCAGAGGAGGGGGCTACTACAATGAGCAGTTCTTC. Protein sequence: CASRGGGYYNEQFF.